The 25 T cell receptor beta chains below come from one sample, sequenced in a study of response to subunit inactivated influenza vaccine. TCRdb reprocessed the RT-PCR reads with MiXCR, giving one entry per CDR3 protein. The data hold approximately 530,000 distinct CDR3 sequences, with 13% observed a single time. Sequenced here: PBMCs from blood, sampled more than 35 days after vaccination. The receptors come from a man aged 50 to 59 who received an inactivated influenza vaccine.

This clonotype was counted only a few times. The chain couples TRBV5-1 to TRBJ1-3; a possible D gene is TRBD1 (6 bases). There are 16 residues in the CDR3. The V end lost 0 bases, the J end lost 0 bases, and 10 bases lay between the germline ends. Per germline, CDR1 SGHRS and CDR2 YFSETQ. CDR3: CASSLVTGISGNTIYF. Written as DNA, the CDR3 is TGCGCCAGCAGCTTGGTAACAGGGATCTCTGGAAACACCATATATTTT.

In its sample, this clonotype was seen many times. The CDR3 here is CASSPRQNQPQHF. CDR3 bases: TGTGCCAGCAGCCCCAGACAGAATCAGCCCCAGCATTTT. V usage is TRBV7-3 and J usage is TRBJ1-5; D might be TRBD1 (5 bases). CDR1 and CDR2 from the germline V gene are SGHTA and FQGTGA. The CDR3 runs to 13 residues. V was pared by 5 bases and J by 4 bases, with 9 bases between.

This clonotype was recorded once. This rearrangement joins TRBV6-2 or TRBV6-3 to TRBJ2-4; a possible D gene is TRBD1 (7 bases). V lost 4 bases, J lost 3 bases, and 16 bases lay in between. The CDR3 extends over 16 amino acids. In germline, CDR1 is MNHEY, CDR2 SVGEGT. CDR3 amino acids: CASSSRGEWDKNIQYF. The CDR3 region has the DNA TGTGCCAGCAGTTCCAGGGGGGAATGGGACAAAAACATTCAGTACTTC.

This clonotype has just a few counts. V gene TRBV12-3 or TRBV12-4 combines with J gene TRBJ2-2; TRBD1 or TRBD2 may be the D gene (5 bases each). This CDR3 comprises 13 residues. With 3 bases removed from V and 8 bases from J, the gap between germline ends came to 10 bases. As DNA, the CDR3 is TGTGCCAGCAGTTTGGGGGTAGCGGGGGAGCTGTTTTTT. Amino acid sequence: CASSLGVAGELFF.

A few counts support this clonotype. The chain couples TRBV20-1 to TRBJ2-5; possibly TRBD2 for D (6 bases). The CDR3 is 15 residues long. Trimming took 4 bases from V and 5 from J, leaving 20 bases between them. Per germline, CDR1 DFQATT and CDR2 SNEGSKA (reference sequence). The DNA for the CDR3 is TGCAGTGCTAATATGCGGGATCCCAATACGGAGACCCAGTACTTC. The encoded protein is CSANMRDPNTETQYF.

This clonotype was seen many times. The CDR3, as DNA: TGTGCCAGCAGGTGGAGCGGGGGGCCCTCCTACGAGCAGTACTTC. Translating it yields CASRWSGGPSYEQYF. The chain links TRBV12-3 or TRBV12-4 to TRBJ2-7; 9 bases line up with TRBD2. CDR3 size: 15 residues. The ends lost 6 bases at V and 0 bases at J; junction bases unmatched: 6.

The chain carries TRBV20-1 and TRBJ1-2; 10 nucleotides align to TRBD1. The CDR3 totals 14 residues. Germline CDR1 DFQATT, CDR2 SNEGSKA (reference sequence). The ends lost 4 bases at V and 8 bases at J; junction bases unmatched: 10. The CDR3 loop reads CSAKDRTGGSGYTF. Here the CDR3 DNA reads TGCAGTGCTAAAGACCGGACAGGGGGAAGCGGCTACACCTTC.

CDR3 residues: CASSQEDTQETQYF. The CDR3, as DNA: TGTGCCAGCAGCCAGGAGGACACGCAGGAGACCCAGTACTTC. The V call is TRBV4-2, the J call TRBJ2-5; D tentatively reads TRBD1 or TRBD2 (5 bases each). Trimming shortened V by 3 bases and J by 5 bases, and 13 bases separated the two germline ends. CDR3 size: 14 residues. Per the germline V gene, CDR1 is LGHNA and CDR2 is YNFKEQ.

This clonotype was recorded a few times. The chain employs TRBV20-1 and TRBJ2-7; TRBD2 matches at 9 bases. Germline CDR1 is DFQATT and CDR2 is SNEGSKA (reference sequence). CDR3 length: 15 amino acids. With 6 bases clipped from V and 3 bases from J, the junction kept 12 bases outside the gene matches. The CDR3 loop reads CSAPKSSGAHYEQYF. The CDR3 DNA reads TGCAGTGCCCCAAAATCTAGCGGGGCACACTACGAGCAGTACTTC.

The chain employs TRBV20-1 and TRBJ2-7; D uncertain. Trimming cost V 4 bases and J 5 bases, with 6 bases left between them. The CDR3 consists of 10 residues. Germline CDR1 DFQATT, CDR2 SNEGSKA (reference sequence). CDR3 sequence: CSATTDEQYF. In DNA form, the CDR3 reads TGCAGTGCTACTACAGACGAGCAGTACTTC.

This clonotype was recorded a few times. J is TRBJ1-4 and V is TRBV15; TRBD1 agrees at 7 bases. V gave up 5 bases and J gave up 2 bases; unmatched junction bases: 8. CDR1 and CDR2 from the germline V gene are LNHNV and YYDKDF (reference sequence). The CDR3 has 16 amino acids. The CDR3 nucleotides read TGTGCCACCAGCCGGGAGGCCAGGGGGACTAATGAAAAACTGTTTTTT. It encodes CATSREARGTNEKLFF.

This clonotype turned up a few times. The chain recombines TRBV12-3 or TRBV12-4 with TRBJ2-4; the match to TRBD1 covers 9 bases. The V gene end was trimmed by 5 bases and the J gene end by 0 bases; junction bases not matched to a gene: 2. This CDR3 contains 15 residues. The CDR3 protein is CASSGTGLAKNIQYF. CDR3 coding DNA: TGTGCCAGCAGTGGGACAGGGTTAGCCAAAAACATTCAGTACTTC.

This chain joins TRBV20-1 and TRBJ1-5; 7 positions match TRBD1. CDR1 is DFQATT, CDR2 SNEGSKA, per germline (reference sequence). Trimming cost V 2 bases and J 5 bases; bases outside gene matches: 3. The CDR3 length is 13 residues. In DNA, the CDR3 is TGCAGTGCTAGAAAAGGGACAGATCAGCCCCAGCATTTT. Its protein is CSARKGTDQPQHF.

This clonotype has only one observation. A much larger clone lies one base from this, so it may be a read error. V usage is TRBV6-2 or TRBV6-3 and J usage is TRBJ2-5; D might be TRBD1 or TRBD2, each matching 5 bases. The germline CDR1 and CDR2 sequences are MNHEY and SVGEGT. The CDR3 totals 13 residues. CDR3 nucleotides: TGTGCCAGCAGTTACCAGGGTTGGGAGAACCAGTACTTC. Translated, it gives CASSYQGWENQYF.

This clonotype has a count of ten or more. The chain uses TRBV12-3 or TRBV12-4 and TRBJ2-3; 10 nucleotides line up with TRBD2. The CDR3 totals 16 residues. V lost 3 bases to trimming and J lost 6 bases; unmatched junction nucleotides: 9. CDR3 region: CASSFMASGRSDTQYF. Written as DNA, the CDR3 is TGTGCCAGCAGTTTCATGGCTAGCGGGAGATCTGATACGCAGTATTTT.

This clonotype was detected ten times or more. This rearrangement joins TRBV12-3 or TRBV12-4 to TRBJ2-1, with 11 bases matching TRBD2. The length of the CDR3 is 17 residues. After removal of 4 bases from V and 5 bases from J, the junction contained 10 bases not matched to a gene. The CDR3 DNA reads TGTGCCAGCAGTTCAAACCTCGGGACTAGCGGCGACAATGAGCAGTTCTTC. Protein: CASSSNLGTSGDNEQFF.

This clonotype came up a few times. V gene TRBV7-3 combines with J gene TRBJ2-6; 8 nucleotides line up with TRBD1. This CDR3 has 16 residues. The trim removed 2 bases at V and 2 bases at J, leaving 2 bases unmatched. The germline CDR1 and CDR2 sequences are SGHTA and FQGTGA. The CDR3 is CASSLQGAAGANVLTF. DNA for the CDR3: TGTGCCAGCAGCTTACAGGGGGCTGCTGGGGCCAACGTCCTGACTTTC. Looking up the rest from reference TRBV7-3 and TRBJ2-6 gives the full variable domain: GAGVSQTPSNKVTEKGKYVELRCDPISGHTALYWYRQSLGQGPEFLIYFQGTGAADDSGLPNDRFFAVRPEGSVSTLKIQRTERGDSAVYLCASSLQGAAGANVLTFGAGSRLTVL.

The gene calls are TRBV18 and TRBJ2-3; no reliable D call. The germline CDR1 and CDR2 sequences are KGHSH and LQKENI. This CDR3 is 12 amino acids long. Trimming shortened V by 3 bases and J by 4 bases, and 5 bases separated the two germline ends. CDR3 region: CASSPMADTQYF. The CDR3 DNA reads as TGTGCCAGCTCACCGATGGCAGATACGCAGTATTTT.

The sample holds many counts of this clonotype. This sequence joins TRBV18 and TRBJ2-1, with D perhaps matching TRBD2 (7 bases). Germline CDR1 reads KGHSH; CDR2 reads LQKENI. V lost 6 bases and J lost 1, with 22 bases in between. This CDR3 is 18 amino acids long. The CDR3 here is CASSDPTSAQGSYNEQFF. The DNA for the CDR3 is TGTGCCAGCTCCGACCCTACTAGCGCCCAGGGGTCCTACAATGAGCAGTTCTTC.

The V and J genes are TRBV6-2 or TRBV6-3 and TRBJ2-1; TRBD1 matches 7 bases. J was trimmed by 3 bases and V by 6 bases; bases with no gene match: 8. The CDR3 has 15 amino acids. Germline V lookup: CDR1 MNHEY, CDR2 SVGEGT. CDR3 nucleotide sequence: TGTGCCAGCAGGATTGACAGGGTCAGCTACAATGAGCAGTTCTTC. It translates to CASRIDRVSYNEQFF.

This clonotype has just a few counts. The chain combines TRBV12-3 or TRBV12-4 with TRBJ1-5; a possible D gene is TRBD1 (5 bases). This CDR3 comprises 14 residues. V lost 8 bases and J 0 bases, leaving 11 bases between the germline ends. The CDR3 region has the DNA TGTGCCAGCGGGACCCTCAATAGCAATCAGCCCCAGCATTTT. It encodes CASGTLNSNQPQHF.

The chain couples TRBV7-8 to TRBJ2-1; 7 bases fit TRBD2. J lost 4 bases, V lost 4 bases, and 7 bases had no gene match. Germline V CDR1 and CDR2: SGHVS, FQNEAQ. The CDR3 loop spans 15 amino acids. CDR3 residues: CASSSSRGVYNEQFF. The CDR3 nucleotides read TGTGCCAGCAGCTCTTCTCGGGGGGTGTACAATGAGCAGTTCTTC.

This clonotype was recorded a few times. The chain couples TRBV5-5 to TRBJ2-6; no clear D gene. The CDR3 is 13 amino acids. V lost 2 bases, J lost 4 bases, and 4 bases lay in between. Germline values: CDR1 SGHKS, CDR2 YYEKEE (reference sequence). The CDR3: CASSFEGANVLTF. Written as DNA, the CDR3 is TGTGCCAGCAGCTTCGAGGGGGCCAACGTCCTGACTTTC.

This clonotype was found a few times. The chain uses TRBV7-9 and TRBJ1-4; the D gene is possibly TRBD1 (5 bases). The germline gives CDR1 SEHNR, CDR2 FQNEAQ (reference sequence). The V end was cut by 5 bases, the J end by 5 bases, with 15 bases between. The CDR3 is made up of 15 amino acids. The CDR3 is CASSVDSIRNEKLFF. As DNA, the CDR3 is TGTGCCAGCAGCGTAGACAGTATCAGGAATGAAAAACTGTTTTTT.

The rearrangement joins TRBV4-3 to TRBJ2-3; tentatively, D is TRBD2 (5 bases). The CDR3 contains 16 residues. Germline lookup yields CDR1 LGHNA and CDR2 YSLEER. V shed 0 bases and J shed 0 bases, with 10 bases lying between them. The CDR3 DNA follows: TGCGCCAGCAGCCAAGATAGGGCTAGCAGCACAGATACGCAGTATTTT. Its protein is CASSQDRASSTDTQYF.